A selection of T cell receptor beta chains follows, all from one sample in a study of early T cells in non-severe SARS-CoV-2 infection. TCRdb processed the 5' RACE reads anew with MiXCR; each CDR3 protein has one entry. The table lists around 50,000 distinct CDR3 sequences, around 6% of them singletons. The sample comprised whole blood. The receptor set was obtained from an adult who was a healthcare worker with PCR-confirmed SARS-CoV-2 infection or an uninfected control (not recorded which). Each CDR3 is given with its conserved first and last residue. D genes are given only for firm matches.

CDR3 protein	V gene	J gene	D gene
CASSPFVSGQETQYF	TRBV4-2	TRBJ2-5	NA
CASSVGVAHEQFF	TRBV9	TRBJ2-1	NA
CASSQLPIGGEPQYF	TRBV4-3	TRBJ2-5	NA
CASSLVGAGQPQHF	TRBV4-2	TRBJ1-5	NA
CASSPRGQGADYGYTF	TRBV18	TRBJ1-2	TRBD1
CASSLAYNEQFF	TRBV7-9	TRBJ2-1	NA
CASSIDRRRTGELFF	TRBV19	TRBJ2-2	NA
CASSAGLTGELFF	TRBV10-1	TRBJ2-2	NA
CASSPGLAGGDTQYF	TRBV11-2	TRBJ2-3	TRBD2
CASSVSGQGSTGELFF	TRBV6-4	TRBJ2-2	TRBD1